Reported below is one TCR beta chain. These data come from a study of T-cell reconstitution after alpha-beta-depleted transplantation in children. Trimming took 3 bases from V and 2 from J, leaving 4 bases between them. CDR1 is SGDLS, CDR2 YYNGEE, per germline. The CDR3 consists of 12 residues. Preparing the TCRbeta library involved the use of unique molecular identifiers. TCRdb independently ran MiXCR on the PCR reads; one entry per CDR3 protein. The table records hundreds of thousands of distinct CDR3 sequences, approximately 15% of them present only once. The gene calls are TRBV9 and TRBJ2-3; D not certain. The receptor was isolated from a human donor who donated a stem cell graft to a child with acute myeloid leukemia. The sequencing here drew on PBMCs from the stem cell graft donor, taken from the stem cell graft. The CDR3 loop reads CASSAPTDTQYF. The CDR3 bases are TGTGCCAGCAGCGCCCCCACAGATACGCAGTATTTT.